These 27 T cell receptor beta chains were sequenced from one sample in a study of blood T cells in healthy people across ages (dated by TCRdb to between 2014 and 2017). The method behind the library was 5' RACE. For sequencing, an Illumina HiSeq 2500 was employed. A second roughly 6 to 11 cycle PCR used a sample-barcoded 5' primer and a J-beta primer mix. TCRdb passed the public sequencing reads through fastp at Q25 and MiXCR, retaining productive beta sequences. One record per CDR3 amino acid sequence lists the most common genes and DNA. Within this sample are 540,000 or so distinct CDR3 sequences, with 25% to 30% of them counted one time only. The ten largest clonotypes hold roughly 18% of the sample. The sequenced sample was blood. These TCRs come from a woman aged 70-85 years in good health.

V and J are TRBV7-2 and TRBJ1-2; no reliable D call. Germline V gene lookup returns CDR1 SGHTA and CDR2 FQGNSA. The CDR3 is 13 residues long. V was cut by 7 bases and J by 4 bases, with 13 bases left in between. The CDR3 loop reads CASTQSGPYGYTF. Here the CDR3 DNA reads TGTGCCAGCACCCAATCCGGGCCCTATGGCTACACCTTC.

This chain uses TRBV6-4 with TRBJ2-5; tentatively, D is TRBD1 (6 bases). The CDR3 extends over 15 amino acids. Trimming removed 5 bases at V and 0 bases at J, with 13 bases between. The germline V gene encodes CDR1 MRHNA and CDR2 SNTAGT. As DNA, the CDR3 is TGTGCCAGCAGTCCCAAACAGGGAAACCAAGAGACCCAGTACTTC. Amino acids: CASSPKQGNQETQYF.

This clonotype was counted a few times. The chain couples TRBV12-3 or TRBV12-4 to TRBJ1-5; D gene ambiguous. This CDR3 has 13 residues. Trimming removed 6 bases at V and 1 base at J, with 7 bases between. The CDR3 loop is CASSSQSNQPQHF. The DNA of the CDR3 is TGTGCCAGCAGCTCTCAAAGCAATCAGCCCCAGCATTTT.

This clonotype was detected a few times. This chain's CDR3 is CASGPGGTNEKLFF. In DNA, the CDR3 is TGTGCCAGCGGTCCCGGGGGAACTAATGAAAAACTGTTTTTT. The gene calls are TRBV6-5 and TRBJ1-4; D perhaps matches TRBD1 (5 bases). Trimming took off 8 bases at V and 1 base at J, with 11 bases between the two ends. Germline V lookup: CDR1 MNHEY, CDR2 SVGAGI. This CDR3 comprises 14 residues.

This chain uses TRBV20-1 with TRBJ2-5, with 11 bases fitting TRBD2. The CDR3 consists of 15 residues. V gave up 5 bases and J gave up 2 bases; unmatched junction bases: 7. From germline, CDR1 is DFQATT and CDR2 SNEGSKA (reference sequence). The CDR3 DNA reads TGCAGTGCTGCCCCTAGCGGGGGGACTCAAGAGACCCAGTACTTC. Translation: CSAAPSGGTQETQYF.

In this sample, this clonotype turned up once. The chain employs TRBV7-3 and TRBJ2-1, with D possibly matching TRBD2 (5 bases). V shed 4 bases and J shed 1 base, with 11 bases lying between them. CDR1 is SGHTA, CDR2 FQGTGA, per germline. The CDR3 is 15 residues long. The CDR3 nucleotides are TGTGCCAGCAGCTCGGGCCCGGGGTCCTACAATGAGCAGTTCTTC. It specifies CASSSGPGSYNEQFF.

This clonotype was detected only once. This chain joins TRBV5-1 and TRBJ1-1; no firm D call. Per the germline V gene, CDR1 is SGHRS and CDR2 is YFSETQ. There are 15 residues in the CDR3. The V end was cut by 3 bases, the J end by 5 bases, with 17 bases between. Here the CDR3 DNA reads TGCGCCAGCAGCTATGGGATTACAAGTACAACTGAAGCTTTCTTT. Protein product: CASSYGITSTTEAFF.

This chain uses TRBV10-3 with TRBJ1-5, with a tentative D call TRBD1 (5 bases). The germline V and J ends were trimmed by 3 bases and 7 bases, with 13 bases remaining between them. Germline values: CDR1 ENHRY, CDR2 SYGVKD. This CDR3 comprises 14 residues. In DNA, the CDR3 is TGTGCCATCAGTGAAGGAGGGGAAAGGCAGCCCCAGCATTTT. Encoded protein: CAISEGGERQPQHF.

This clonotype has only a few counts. CDR3 in amino acids: CASSRQAGGNTEAFF. CDR3 in DNA: TGCGCCAGCAGCCGTCAGGCGGGGGGCAACACTGAAGCTTTCTTT. The chain has TRBV5-1 and TRBJ1-1; a possible D gene is TRBD1 (6 bases). The CDR3 is 15 amino acids. Germline V lookup: CDR1 SGHRS, CDR2 YFSETQ. Between the trimmed V and J ends, which lost 4 bases and 2 bases, there was a span of 15 bases.

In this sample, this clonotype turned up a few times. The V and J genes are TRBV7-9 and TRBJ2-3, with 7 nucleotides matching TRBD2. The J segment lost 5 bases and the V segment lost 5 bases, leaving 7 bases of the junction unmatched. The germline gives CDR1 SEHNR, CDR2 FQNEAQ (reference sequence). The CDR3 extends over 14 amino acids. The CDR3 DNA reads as TGTGCCAGCAGCCCTTCGCGGGGGATAGATACGCAGTATTTT. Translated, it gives CASSPSRGIDTQYF.

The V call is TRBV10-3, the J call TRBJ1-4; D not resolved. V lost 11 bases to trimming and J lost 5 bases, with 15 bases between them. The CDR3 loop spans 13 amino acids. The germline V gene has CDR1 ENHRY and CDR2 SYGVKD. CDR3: CASLRGFNEKLFF. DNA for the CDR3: TGTGCCTCCTTACGAGGGTTCAATGAAAAACTGTTTTTT.

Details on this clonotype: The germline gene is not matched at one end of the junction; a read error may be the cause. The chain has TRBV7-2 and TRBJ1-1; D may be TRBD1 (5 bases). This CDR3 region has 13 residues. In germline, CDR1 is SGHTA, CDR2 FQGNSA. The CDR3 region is CAGSPGRRTEAFF. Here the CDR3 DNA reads TGTGCCGGCAGCCCGGGACGAAGGACTGAAGCTTTCTTT.

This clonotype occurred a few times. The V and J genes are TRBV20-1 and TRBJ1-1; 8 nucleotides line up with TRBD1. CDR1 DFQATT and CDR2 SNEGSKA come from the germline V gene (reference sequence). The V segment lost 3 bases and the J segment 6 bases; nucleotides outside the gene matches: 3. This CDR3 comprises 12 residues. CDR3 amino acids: CSASQGAAEAFF. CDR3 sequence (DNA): TGCAGTGCTAGCCAGGGGGCTGCTGAAGCTTTCTTT.

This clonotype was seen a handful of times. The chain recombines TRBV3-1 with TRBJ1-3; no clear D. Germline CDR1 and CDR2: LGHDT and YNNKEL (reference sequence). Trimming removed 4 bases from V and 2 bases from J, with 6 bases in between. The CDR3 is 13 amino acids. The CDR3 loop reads CASSPATGNTIYF. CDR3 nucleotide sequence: TGTGCCAGCAGCCCCGCTACTGGAAACACCATATATTTT.

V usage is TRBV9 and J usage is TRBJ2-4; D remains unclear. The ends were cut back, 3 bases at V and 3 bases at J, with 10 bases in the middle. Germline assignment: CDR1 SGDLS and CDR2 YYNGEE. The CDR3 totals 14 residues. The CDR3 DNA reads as TGTGCCAGCAGCGGATCTGACGGCAAAAACATTCAGTACTTC. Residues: CASSGSDGKNIQYF.

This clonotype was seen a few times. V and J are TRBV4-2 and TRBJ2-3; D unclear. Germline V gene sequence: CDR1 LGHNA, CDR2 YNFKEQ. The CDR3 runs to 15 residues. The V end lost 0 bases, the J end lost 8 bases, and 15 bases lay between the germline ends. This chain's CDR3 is CASSQDVSVSPTQYF. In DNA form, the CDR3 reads TGTGCCAGCAGCCAAGATGTCAGCGTTTCCCCTACGCAGTATTTT.

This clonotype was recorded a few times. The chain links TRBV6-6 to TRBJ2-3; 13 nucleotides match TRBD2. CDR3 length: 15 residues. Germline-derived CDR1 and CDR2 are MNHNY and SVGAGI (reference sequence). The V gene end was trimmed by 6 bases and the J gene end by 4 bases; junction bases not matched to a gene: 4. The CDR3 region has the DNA TGTGCCAGCAGCACTAGCGGGGGGGGAGCAGATACGCAGTATTTT. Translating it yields CASSTSGGGADTQYF.

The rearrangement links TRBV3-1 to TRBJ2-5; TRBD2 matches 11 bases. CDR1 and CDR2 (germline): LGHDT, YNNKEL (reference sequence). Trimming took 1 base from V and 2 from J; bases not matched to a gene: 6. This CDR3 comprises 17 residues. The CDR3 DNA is TGTGCCAGCAGCCAAGTACGACTAGCGGGAAAACAAGAGACCCAGTACTTC. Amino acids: CASSQVRLAGKQETQYF.

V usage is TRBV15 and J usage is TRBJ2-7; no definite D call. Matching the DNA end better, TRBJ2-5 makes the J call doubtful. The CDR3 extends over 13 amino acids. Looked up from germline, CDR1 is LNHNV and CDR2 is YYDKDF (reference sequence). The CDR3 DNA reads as TGTGCCACCAGCAGAGAAGGCGTAGAGACCCAGTACTTC. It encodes CATSREGVETQYF.

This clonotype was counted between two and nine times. CDR3 loop: CSVKDPYNEQFF. CDR3 DNA: TGCAGTGTGAAGGACCCTTACAATGAGCAGTTCTTC. V and J are TRBV20-1 and TRBJ2-1; D remains ambiguous. Germline CDR1 and CDR2: DFQATT and SNEGSKA (reference sequence). Trimming cost V 7 bases and J 4 bases, with 11 bases left between them. There are 12 residues in the CDR3.

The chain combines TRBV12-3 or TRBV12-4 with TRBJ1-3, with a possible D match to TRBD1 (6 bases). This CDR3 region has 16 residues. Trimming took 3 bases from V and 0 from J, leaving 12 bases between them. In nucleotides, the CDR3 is TGTGCCAGCAGTTTGGGACACTCGAGCTCTGGAAACACCATATATTTT. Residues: CASSLGHSSSGNTIYF.

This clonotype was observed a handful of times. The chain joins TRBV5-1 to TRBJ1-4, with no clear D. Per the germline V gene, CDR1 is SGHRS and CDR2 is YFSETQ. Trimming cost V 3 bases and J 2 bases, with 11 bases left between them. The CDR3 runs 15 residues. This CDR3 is CASSSTSGTNEKLFF. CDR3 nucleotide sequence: TGCGCCAGCAGCTCCACTTCTGGGACTAATGAAAAACTGTTTTTT.

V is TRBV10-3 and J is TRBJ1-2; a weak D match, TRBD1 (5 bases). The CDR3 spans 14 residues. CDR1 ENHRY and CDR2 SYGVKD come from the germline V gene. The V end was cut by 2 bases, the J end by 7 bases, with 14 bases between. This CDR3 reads CAISEGRQFCGYTF. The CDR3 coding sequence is TGTGCCATCAGTGAGGGGAGACAGTTCTGTGGCTACACCTTC.

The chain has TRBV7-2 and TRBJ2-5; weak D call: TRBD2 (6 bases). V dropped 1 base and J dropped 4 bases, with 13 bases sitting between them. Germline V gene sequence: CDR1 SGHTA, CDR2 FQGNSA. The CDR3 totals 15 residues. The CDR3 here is CASSLGWSGGETQYF. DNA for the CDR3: TGTGCCAGCAGCTTAGGGTGGTCCGGGGGAGAGACCCAGTACTTC. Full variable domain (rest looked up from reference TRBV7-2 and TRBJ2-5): GAGVSQSPSNKVTEKGKDVELRCDPISGHTALYWYRQSLGQGLEFLIYFQGNSAPDKSGLPSDRFSAERTGGSVSTLTIQRTQQEDSAVYLCASSLGWSGGETQYFGPGTRLLVL.

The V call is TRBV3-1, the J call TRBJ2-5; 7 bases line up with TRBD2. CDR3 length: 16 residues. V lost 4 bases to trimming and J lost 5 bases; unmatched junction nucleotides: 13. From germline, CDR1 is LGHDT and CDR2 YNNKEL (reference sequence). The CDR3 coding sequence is TGTGCCAGCAGCCTGGCACGTCTAGCGGAAGGGGAGACCCAGTACTTC. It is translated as CASSLARLAEGETQYF.

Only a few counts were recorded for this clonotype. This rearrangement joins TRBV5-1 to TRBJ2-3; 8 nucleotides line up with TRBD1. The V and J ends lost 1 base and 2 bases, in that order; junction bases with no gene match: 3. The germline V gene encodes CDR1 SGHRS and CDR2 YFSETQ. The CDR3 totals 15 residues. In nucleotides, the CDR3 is TGCGCCAGCAGCTTGCGGGACAGGACCACAGATACGCAGTATTTT. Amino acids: CASSLRDRTTDTQYF.

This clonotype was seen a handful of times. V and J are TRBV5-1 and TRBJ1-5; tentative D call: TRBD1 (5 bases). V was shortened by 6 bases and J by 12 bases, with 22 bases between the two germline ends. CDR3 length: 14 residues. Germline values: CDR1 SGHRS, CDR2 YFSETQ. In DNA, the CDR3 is TGCGCCAGCAAGGTCGGACCTGGGGACCTAATCCAGCATTTT. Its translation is CASKVGPGDLIQHF.